One sample yielded the 27 T cell receptor beta chains listed below, sequenced in a study of control samples from healthy donors and cancer patients. Using immunoSEQ multiplex PCR, the repertoire was profiled, and TCRdb retains in-frame clones only, with some absent. This table has about 28,000 clones, 75% to 95% appearing once. The specimen was PBMCs. These receptors originate from a man between 45 and 60 years old with lung cancer.

The chain employs TRBV6-6 and TRBJ1-1; D might be TRBD1 (6 bases). V lost 6 bases, J lost 4 bases, and 12 bases lay in between. The germline CDR1 and CDR2 sequences are MNHNY and SVGAGI (reference sequence). The CDR3 length is 13 residues. DNA for the CDR3: TGTGCCAGCAGCAGACAGGACGCCACTGAAGCTTTCTTT. Its protein is CASSRQDATEAFF.

The chain carries TRBV5-1 and TRBJ2-1; D is ambiguous. V dropped 7 bases and J dropped 0 bases, with 11 bases sitting between them. The germline V gene has CDR1 SGHRS and CDR2 YFSETQ. The CDR3 runs 14 residues. CDR3 amino acids: CASGDISSYNEQFF. The DNA for the CDR3 is TGCGCCAGCGGCGACATTAGCTCCTACAATGAGCAGTTCTTC.

The chain couples TRBV5-8 to TRBJ2-2; 7 bases agree with TRBD1. The J segment lost 6 bases and the V segment lost 4 bases, leaving 9 bases of the junction unmatched. CDR1 SGHTS and CDR2 YDEGEE come from the germline V gene. CDR3 size: 15 residues. The CDR3, as DNA: TGTGCCAGCAGCCAGAGACAGGGCAGGGCCGGGGAGCTGTTTTTT. Its protein product is CASSQRQGRAGELFF.

Of note for this clone: At one of its ends the junction is not consistent with the germline gene, which may arise from a read error. The V call is TRBV9, the J call TRBJ2-7; D gene unclear. From germline, CDR1 is SGDLS and CDR2 YYNGEE. This CDR3 spans 14 amino acids. CDR3 sequence: CASSPHPSSDEQYF. DNA of the CDR3: TGTGCCAGCAGCCCCCATCCGAGCTCCGACGAGCAGTACTTC.

The gene calls are TRBV6-5 and TRBJ1-2; D is undetermined. The V and J ends lost 6 bases and 5 bases respectively, with 7 bases between them. Germline CDR1 and CDR2: MNHEY and SVGAGI. CDR3 length: 11 residues. The CDR3 here is CASSQRYGYTF. CDR3 in DNA: TGTGCCAGCAGCCAGAGGTATGGCTACACCTTC.

This sequence joins TRBV6-2 or TRBV6-3 and TRBJ2-3; D may be TRBD1 (6 bases). This CDR3 comprises 15 residues. Germline V gene sequence: CDR1 MNHEY, CDR2 SVGEGT. With 5 bases removed from V and 1 base from J, the gap between germline ends came to 13 bases. CDR3 loop: CASSHAGAGTDTQYF. The CDR3 nucleotides read TGTGCCAGCAGTCATGCAGGGGCCGGCACAGATACGCAGTATTTT.

The V gene is TRBV30, the J gene TRBJ2-2; possible D gene TRBD2, 7 bases. This CDR3 is built from 15 residues. Trimming took 1 base from V and 1 from J, leaving 10 bases between them. CDR1 GTSNPN and CDR2 SVGIG come from the germline V gene (reference sequence). The CDR3 DNA is TGTGCCTGGAGTGGGGGGGGGCTGAACACCGGGGAGCTGTTTTTT. Encoded protein: CAWSGGGLNTGELFF. Using reference TRBV30 and TRBJ2-2 for the parts outside the CDR3, the full variable domain is SQTIHQWPATLVQPVGSPLSLECTVEGTSNPNLYWYRQAAGRGLQLLFYSVGIGQISSEVPQNLSASRPQDRQFILSSKKLLLSDSGFYLCAWSGGGLNTGELFFGEGSRLTVL.

The rearrangement uses TRBV6-2 or TRBV6-3 and TRBJ2-7, with 9 bases fitting TRBD1. This CDR3 is 15 amino acids long. CDR1 and CDR2 from the germline V gene are MNHEY and SVGEGT. V lost 2 bases and J lost 0; bases outside the gene matches: 2. The CDR3 DNA is TGTGCCAGCAGTTACGGGGACAGGGACTCCTACGAGCAGTACTTC. Protein: CASSYGDRDSYEQYF.

The chain carries TRBV5-1 and TRBJ1-1; D may be TRBD1 (6 bases). The CDR3 sequence is 12 residues long. CDR1 is SGHRS and CDR2 is YFSETQ in the germline V gene. Trimming removed 6 bases at V and 4 bases at J, with 10 bases between. In nucleotides, the CDR3 is TGCGCCAGCAAACAGGGTCGCACTGAAGCTTTCTTT. Its protein is CASKQGRTEAFF.

The chain joins TRBV12-3 or TRBV12-4 to TRBJ1-6; D ambiguous. The CDR3 is made up of 13 amino acids. The V end lost 7 bases, the J end lost 7 bases, and 11 bases lay between the germline ends. The CDR3 is CASKGSLNSPLHF. The CDR3 nucleotides read TGTGCCAGCAAAGGGAGTCTAAATTCACCCCTCCACTTT.

The chain carries TRBV25-1 and TRBJ2-5; D remains unclear. V was pared by 6 bases and J by 1 base, with 12 bases between. This CDR3 contains 14 residues. In germline, CDR1 is MGHDK, CDR2 SYGVNS. CDR3: CASRRTEVQETQYF. The CDR3 nucleotides read TGTGCCAGCAGACGGACGGAAGTCCAAGAGACCCAGTACTTC. The whole variable domain, filled in from reference TRBV25-1 and TRBJ2-5, reads EADIYQTPRYLVIGTGKKITLECSQTMGHDKMYWYQQDPGMELHLIHYSYGVNSTEKGDLSSESTVSRIRTEHFPLTLESARPSHTSQYLCASRRTEVQETQYFGPGTRLLVL.

V usage is TRBV20-1 and J usage is TRBJ2-5; 7 bases are a match to TRBD1. CDR3 length: 11 residues. The germline V gene encodes CDR1 DFQATT and CDR2 SNEGSKA (reference sequence). V was pared by 3 bases and J by 10 bases, with 5 bases of the junction left unmatched. The CDR3 DNA reads as TGCAGTGCTAGCTGGAGACAGGGCCAGTACTTC. Translating it yields CSASWRQGQYF.

The rearrangement joins TRBV11-2 to TRBJ2-1, with 7 bases identical to TRBD1. Trimming removed 3 bases from V and 2 bases from J; junction bases left unmatched: 7. CDR1 and CDR2 (germline): SGHAT, FQNNGV. The CDR3 spans 16 residues. The CDR3 nucleotides read TGTGCCAGCAGCTTGTTAAAGGGGGCCGCCTACAATGAGCAGTTCTTC. It is translated as CASSLLKGAAYNEQFF.

The chain employs TRBV27 and TRBJ1-6, with a tentative D call TRBD1 (5 bases). The CDR3 is 16 amino acids. V was shortened by 0 bases and J by 13 bases, with 19 bases between the two germline ends. Germline CDR1 MNHEY, CDR2 SMNVEV (reference sequence). The DNA of the CDR3 is TGTGCCAGCAGTTTATCGGTTTTCCGGGACCCCTATCCCCTCCACTTT. This encodes CASSLSVFRDPYPLHF.

The V gene is TRBV7-2, the J gene TRBJ2-5; D is undetermined. The V and J ends lost 3 bases and 1 base respectively, with 9 bases between them. Germline V CDR1 and CDR2: SGHTA, FQGNSA. The CDR3 has 14 amino acids. The CDR3 loop is CASSFLSAQETQYF. The CDR3 region has the DNA TGTGCCAGCAGCTTCCTTTCAGCCCAAGAGACCCAGTACTTC.

The chain couples TRBV3-1 (or the pseudogene TRBV3-2) to TRBJ2-5; 8 nucleotides agree with TRBD1. Germline V lookup: CDR1 LGHDT, CDR2 YNNKEL (reference sequence). This CDR3 has 14 residues. J gave up 1 base and V 6 bases, and 4 bases lay outside the gene matches. The CDR3 DNA is TGTGCCAGCAGACATACAGGGGGCCAAGAGACCCAGTACTTC. Its translation: CASRHTGGQETQYF.

The CDR3 DNA reads as TGCGCCAGCAGCGGGGCCTCCAGGGGATCGGCCTATGGCTACACCTTC. Amino acid sequence: CASSGASRGSAYGYTF. V is TRBV5-1 and J is TRBJ1-2; D may be TRBD1 (6 bases). Germline loops: CDR1 SGHRS, CDR2 YFSETQ. V was clipped by 4 bases and J by 4 bases, with 20 bases between them. The CDR3 has 16 residues. Full variable domain (rest looked up from reference TRBV5-1 and TRBJ1-2): KAGVTQTPRYLIKTRGQQVTLSCSPISGHRSVSWYQQTPGQGLQFLFEYFSETQRNKGNFPGRFSGRQFSNSRSEMNVSTLELGDSALYLCASSGASRGSAYGYTFGSGTRLTVV.

The J gene is TRBJ2-7, the V gene TRBV5-1; the D is unclear. The germline V and J ends were trimmed by 10 bases and 5 bases, with 25 bases remaining between them. The CDR3 extends over 15 amino acids. Per germline, CDR1 SGHRS and CDR2 YFSETQ. The DNA for the CDR3 is TGCGCCGCCAGCATTTCGGTTTTTGTTAGGGACGAGCAGTACTTC. It specifies CAASISVFVRDEQYF.

The rearrangement joins TRBV20-1 to TRBJ2-7, with 8 bases fitting TRBD2. The CDR3 is made up of 11 amino acids. Unmatched junction bases numbered 4, after V lost 5 bases and J lost 7 bases. CDR1 and CDR2 (germline): DFQATT, SNEGSKA (reference sequence). CDR3 sequence reads: CSARTSREQYF. CDR3 coding DNA: TGCAGTGCTCGGACTAGCCGTGAGCAGTACTTC.

This sequence joins TRBV18 and TRBJ2-5; 10 bases agree with TRBD2. The CDR3 loop spans 15 amino acids. CDR1 and CDR2 (germline): KGHSH, LQKENI. Germline trimming cut 2 bases from V and 3 bases from J; bases unmatched to any gene: 3. The CDR3: CASSPGLAVKETQYF. CDR3 nucleotides: TGTGCCAGCTCACCAGGACTAGCGGTCAAAGAGACCCAGTACTTC.

The chain employs TRBV27 and TRBJ2-3, with TRBD2 matching 8 bases. The CDR3 totals 16 residues. V trimming: 2 bases; J trimming: 5 bases; junction bases outside the gene matches: 9. Germline assignment: CDR1 MNHEY and CDR2 SMNVEV (reference sequence). The CDR3 region has the DNA TGTGCCAGCAGTTTAGGAGCGGGGGTGCAGGGAGATACGCAGTATTTT. Its translation is CASSLGAGVQGDTQYF.

The chain recombines TRBV4-3 with TRBJ1-6; no clear D. In germline, CDR1 is LGHNA, CDR2 YSLEER. The V and J ends lost 0 bases and 7 bases respectively, with 4 bases between them. The CDR3 covers 13 residues. CDR3 residues: CASSQEENSPLHF. DNA of the CDR3: TGCGCCAGCAGCCAAGAAGAAAATTCACCCCTCCACTTT.

This clone was seen just once. V and J are TRBV6-4 and TRBJ2-1, with 13 bases identical to TRBD2. Trimming cost V 0 bases and J 4 bases; bases outside gene matches: 0. CDR3 length equals 16 residues. In germline, CDR1 is MRHNA, CDR2 SNTAGT. CDR3 sequence: CASSDSGLAGYNEQFF. The CDR3 nucleotides read TGTGCCAGCAGTGACTCGGGACTAGCGGGGTACAATGAGCAGTTCTTC.

This chain connects TRBV4-3 to TRBJ1-2; D is unresolved. This CDR3 spans 19 amino acids. The germline gives CDR1 LGHNA, CDR2 YSLEER. V lost 4 bases, J lost 4 bases, and 28 bases lay in between. The CDR3 coding sequence is TGCGCCAGCAGCCTCCTCCGGGATACCAGGAGCTTACCCCGCTATGGCTACACCTTC. It yields the protein CASSLLRDTRSLPRYGYTF.

The chain combines TRBV5-8 with TRBJ1-1, with D possibly being TRBD1 (5 bases). The CDR3 covers 15 residues. CDR1 is SGHTS, CDR2 YDEGEE, per germline. V was clipped by 1 base and J by 3 bases, with 13 bases between them. The CDR3 region has the DNA TGTGCCAGCAGCTTGCCCTGGGGCGGCCACACTGAAGCTTTCTTT. Translation gives CASSLPWGGHTEAFF.

The V call is TRBV5-1, the J call TRBJ2-1, with D uncertain. The ends were cut back, 1 base at V and 3 bases at J, with 17 bases in the middle. The CDR3 is 17 amino acids. Looked up from germline, CDR1 is SGHRS and CDR2 is YFSETQ. DNA for the CDR3: TGCGCCAGCAGCTTGTCGGGTAGTTTGTCGAACTACAATGAGCAGTTCTTC. Translation gives CASSLSGSLSNYNEQFF.

The chain recombines TRBV16 with TRBJ1-2, with a weak D call TRBD1 (5 bases). Germline loops: CDR1 KGHSY, CDR2 FQNENV. V was shortened by 4 bases and J by 1 base, with 13 bases between the two germline ends. The CDR3 extends over 15 amino acids. In DNA form, the CDR3 reads TGTGCCAGCAGCCTGCGAAGGGGTGATAACTATGGCTACACCTTC. Residues: CASSLRRGDNYGYTF.